The rows below give T cell receptor beta chains drawn from one sample of a study of graft-versus-host responses after intestinal transplantation. For these receptors, no antigen is known. The method was immunoSEQ multiplex PCR; TCRdb's version includes in-frame clones alone and lacks a portion of them. The data contain under 130,000 clones, approximately 94% of them singletons. This specimen consisted of unstimulated CD8+ T cells sorted from spleen or lymph node cells, obtained before intestinal transplant. Receptor source: a human donor who received an intestinal transplant. The CDR3 runs from the conserved cysteine through the conserved F or W. The order of the fields is J gene, V gene, D gene, CDR3 DNA, CDR3 protein. The D gene is left open where the match is weak.

j_gene: TRBJ1-2; v_gene: TRBV7-9; d_gene: NA; CDR3nt: TGTGCCAGCAGCTCCCCAGTTCCAGGGACTGATGGCTACACCTTC; CDR3aa: CASSSPVPGTDGYTF
j_gene: TRBJ2-3; v_gene: TRBV6-6; d_gene: TRBD2; CDR3nt: TGTGCCAGCAGTGGGGAGCGGGGCGCTAGCACAGATACGCAGTATTTT; CDR3aa: CASSGERGASTDTQYF
j_gene: TRBJ1-1; v_gene: TRBV6-1; d_gene: NA; CDR3nt: TGTGCCACCGTCTACAGCCCTAGGAACACTGAAGCTTTCTTT; CDR3aa: CATVYSPRNTEAFF
j_gene: TRBJ1-1; v_gene: TRBV28; d_gene: NA; CDR3nt: TGTGCCAGCAGTTCTACAGAAAACACTGAAGCTTTCTTT; CDR3aa: CASSSTENTEAFF
j_gene: TRBJ2-7; v_gene: TRBV13; d_gene: NA; CDR3nt: TGTGCCAGCAGCTTACAGGGGTCCTCCTACGAGCAGTACTTC; CDR3aa: CASSLQGSSYEQYF
j_gene: TRBJ1-6; v_gene: TRBV7-6; d_gene: TRBD1; CDR3nt: TGTGCCAGCAGCTCCAAAGGGGGCGAATCACCCCTCCACTTT; CDR3aa: CASSSKGGESPLHF
j_gene: TRBJ1-2; v_gene: TRBV6-4; d_gene: NA; CDR3nt: TGTGCCAGCAGTGACTCGCCATATGGGGGCGAGGTTGGCTACACCTTC; CDR3aa: CASSDSPYGGEVGYTF
j_gene: TRBJ2-7; v_gene: TRBV29-1; d_gene: NA; CDR3nt: TGCAGCGTTGCACCGGGACCGAGGTTCTACGAGCAGTACTTC; CDR3aa: CSVAPGPRFYEQYF
j_gene: TRBJ1-1; v_gene: TRBV9; d_gene: NA; CDR3nt: TGTGCCAGCAGCGTAGGGGATTTGGTAAATACTGAAGCTTTCTTT; CDR3aa: CASSVGDLVNTEAFF
j_gene: TRBJ2-7; v_gene: TRBV19; d_gene: NA; CDR3nt: TGTGCCAGTAGTATCTCCTCGGGACTCCCCGAGCAGTACTTC; CDR3aa: CASSISSGLPEQYF
j_gene: TRBJ2-4; v_gene: TRBV27; d_gene: NA; CDR3nt: TGTGCCAGCGGTCCCTACTCCCTAGGCAAAAACATTCAGTACTTC; CDR3aa: CASGPYSLGKNIQYF
j_gene: TRBJ2-3; v_gene: TRBV27; d_gene: NA; CDR3nt: TGTGCCAGCAGTTCATTAGCGGTTCTCACAGATACGCAGTATTTT; CDR3aa: CASSSLAVLTDTQYF
j_gene: TRBJ1-5; v_gene: TRBV2; d_gene: TRBD1; CDR3nt: TGTGCCAGCAGTGAAGCGCCCCCCGGGCAGGGGGCCCAGCCCCAGCATTTT; CDR3aa: CASSEAPPGQGAQPQHF
j_gene: TRBJ2-1; v_gene: TRBV6-1; d_gene: NA; CDR3nt: TGTGCCAGCAGTGAAGATGGCCTATCCTACAATGAGCAGTTCTTC; CDR3aa: CASSEDGLSYNEQFF
j_gene: TRBJ1-2; v_gene: TRBV19; d_gene: NA; CDR3nt: TGTGCCAGTAGTATGAGAGGGGATGGCTACACCTTC; CDR3aa: CASSMRGDGYTF